This T cell receptor (beta chain) was sequenced for a study of OX40 agonist ivuxolimab in advanced cancers. Broadly, across the study: Ivuxolimab was a fully human IgG2 agonistic monoclonal antibody targeting the costimulatory receptor OX40 (CD134). Intravenous ivuxolimab was administered to patients every 2 weeks at six dose levels: 0.01, 0.1, 0.3, 1.5, 3 and 10 mg/kg. Among the roughly 50 dose-escalation patients, approximately 20 had hepatocellular carcinoma, roughly 15 melanoma, 9 renal cell carcinoma and 9 head and neck cancer. The dose-escalation cohort was about 83% male with a mean age of about 60 years, ranging from about 20 to 80. Prior anti-PD-1, anti-PD-L1 or anti-CTLA-4 therapy was permitted, and 30% to 50% of dose-escalation patients had received checkpoint inhibitors. Partial responses were achieved by three dose-escalation patients, of whom one had hepatocellular carcinoma and two had cutaneous melanoma. The point of sequencing TCRbeta in the periphery was to test whether ivuxolimab changed TCR sequence diversity and drove clonal T-cell expansion. The monotherapy dose-escalation portion (N of about 57 patients) of the phase I ivuxolimab trial is reported in the paper.

As concerns this clone: Its recognized antigen is unknown. Within one base of it there is no much larger clone, and no base qualities were kept.

The full study reports these points: Partial responders in the 0.1-3.0 mg/kg groups had among the lowest normalized peripheral clonal expansion, especially among CD8+ T cells. Clonal expansion of both CD4+ and CD8+ blood T cells was observed from baseline to week 6 at doses 0.1 to 3.0 mg/kg. On average, CD8+ T cells showed more expanded clones than CD4+ T cells after ivuxolimab. The antigen specificity of the clonally expanded peripheral T cells was not determined. Low levels of normalized T-cell clonal expansion were also seen in some patients who did not respond.

CDR1 and CDR2 were assigned from the germline V gene as SGHNT and YENEEA. Trimming takes 4 bases from V and 4 bases from J, and the germline ends sit 8 bases apart. The CDR3 numbers 13 residues from cysteine through phenylalanine. Of all the DNA, just the CDR3 is kept, 39 bases in frame from base 1. The trial excluded patients who had a history of autoimmune disease or were on systemic immunosuppression. In every dose cohort, peripheral blood was drawn for TCR sequencing at baseline, cycle 4 day 1, and cycle 7 day 1. The samples were drawn from a first-in-human, open-label, multicenter phase I dose-escalation trial of ivuxolimab. The trial enrolled adults with locally advanced or metastatic head and neck squamous cell, hepatocellular, melanoma or renal cell carcinoma. CD4+ and CD8+ T cells were sorted separately from peripheral blood before TCR sequencing. Genomic DNA was isolated from the sorted cells so that the TCRbeta CDR3 region could be sequenced. The immunoSEQ Assay was used to sequence the TCRbeta CDR3 regions. Imported from immuneACCESS, the table was reduced by TCRdb to in-frame sequences with V and J called. These copies leave out some clones; in studies compared against another copy, an unresolved V gene accounts for under half, and the cause of the remainder is not known. Present in this sample are more than 80,000 clones, around 92% of which were seen just once. The biggest ten clones account for around 0.25% of the sample.

This sequence originates from an adult with an advanced solid tumor such as melanoma, head and neck, liver or kidney cancer. The rearrangement joined TRBV11-3 to TRBJ1-5; the D gene is perhaps TRBD1, on 5 matching bases. This sample comprised CD4+ or CD8+ T cells sorted from blood, obtained in a trial of the OX40 agonist ivuxolimab. The CDR3 amino acid sequence is: CASSSGRNQPQHF. Here is the DNA: TGTGCCAGCAGCTCGGGACGGAATCAGCCCCAGCATTTT. Outside the CDR3, residues come from the reference TRBV11-3 and TRBJ1-5 proteins, so the full variable domain is: EAGVVQSPRYKIIEKKQPVAFWCNPISGHNTLYWYLQNLGQGPELLIRYENEEAVDDSQLPKDRFSAERLKGVDSTLKIQPAELGDSAVYLCASSSGRNQPQHFGDGTRLSIL.